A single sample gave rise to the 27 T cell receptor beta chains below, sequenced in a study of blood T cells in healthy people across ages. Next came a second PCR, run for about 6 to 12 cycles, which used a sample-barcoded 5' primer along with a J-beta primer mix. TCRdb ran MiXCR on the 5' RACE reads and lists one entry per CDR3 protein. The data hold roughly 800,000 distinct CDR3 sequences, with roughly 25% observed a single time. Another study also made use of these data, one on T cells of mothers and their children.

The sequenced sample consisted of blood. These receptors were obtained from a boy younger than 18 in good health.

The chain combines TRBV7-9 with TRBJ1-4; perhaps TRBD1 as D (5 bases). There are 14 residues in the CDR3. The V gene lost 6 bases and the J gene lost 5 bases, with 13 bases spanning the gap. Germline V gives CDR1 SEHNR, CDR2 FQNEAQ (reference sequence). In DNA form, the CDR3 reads TGTGCCAGCAGTAAATCGGGGCTCAATGAAAAACTGTTTTTT. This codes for CASSKSGLNEKLFF.

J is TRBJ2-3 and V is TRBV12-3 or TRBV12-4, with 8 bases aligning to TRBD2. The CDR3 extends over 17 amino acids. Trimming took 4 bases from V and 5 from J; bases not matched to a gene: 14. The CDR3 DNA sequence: TGTGCCAGCAGTTCACGTGAGACGGGACTAGGAATAGATACGCAGTATTTT. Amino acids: CASSSRETGLGIDTQYF.

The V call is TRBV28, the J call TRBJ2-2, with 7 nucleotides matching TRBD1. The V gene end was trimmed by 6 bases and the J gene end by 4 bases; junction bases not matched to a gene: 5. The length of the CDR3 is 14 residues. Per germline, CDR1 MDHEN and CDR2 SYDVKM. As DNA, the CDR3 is TGTGCCAGCAGGATACAGGGGTTCACCGGGGAGCTGTTTTTT. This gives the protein CASRIQGFTGELFF.

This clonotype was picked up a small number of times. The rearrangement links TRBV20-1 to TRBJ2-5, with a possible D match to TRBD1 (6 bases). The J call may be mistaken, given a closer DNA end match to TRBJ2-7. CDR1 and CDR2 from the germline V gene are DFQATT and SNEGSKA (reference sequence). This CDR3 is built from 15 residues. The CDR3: CSASRPAGAAYEQYF. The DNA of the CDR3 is TGCAGTGCTAGTCGACCGGCAGGGGCAGCCTACGAGCAGTACTTC.

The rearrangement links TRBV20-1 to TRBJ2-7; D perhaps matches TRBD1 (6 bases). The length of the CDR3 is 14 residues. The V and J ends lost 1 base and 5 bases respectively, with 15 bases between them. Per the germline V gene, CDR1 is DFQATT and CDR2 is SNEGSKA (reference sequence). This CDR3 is CSARVKDRHHEQYF. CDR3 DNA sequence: TGCAGTGCTAGAGTTAAGGACAGACACCACGAGCAGTACTTC.

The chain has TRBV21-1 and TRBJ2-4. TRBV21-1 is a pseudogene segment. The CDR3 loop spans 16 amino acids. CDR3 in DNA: TGTGCCAGCAGTCCAGGCCACCACCTAGCCAAAAACATTCAGTACTTC. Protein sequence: CASSPGHHLAKNIQYF.

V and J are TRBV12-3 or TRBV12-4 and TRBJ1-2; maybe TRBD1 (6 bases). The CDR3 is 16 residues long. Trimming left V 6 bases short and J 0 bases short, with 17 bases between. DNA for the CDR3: TGTGCCAGCAGATCCACCAGGGGACTTCCTAACTATGGCTACACCTTC. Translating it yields CASRSTRGLPNYGYTF.

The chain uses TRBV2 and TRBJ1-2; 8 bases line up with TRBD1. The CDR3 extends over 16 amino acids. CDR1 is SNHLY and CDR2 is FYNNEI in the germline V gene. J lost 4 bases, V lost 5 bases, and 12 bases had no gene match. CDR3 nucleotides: TGTGCCAGCAGTCGACAGGGGAGCGGTTATCGCTATGGCTACACCTTC. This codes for CASSRQGSGYRYGYTF.

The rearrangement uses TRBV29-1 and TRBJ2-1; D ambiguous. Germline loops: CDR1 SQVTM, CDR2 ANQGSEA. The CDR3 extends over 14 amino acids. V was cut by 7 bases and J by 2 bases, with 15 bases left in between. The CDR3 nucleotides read TGCAGCGCGCCGGTCCAGGATCCCTACAATGAGCAGTTCTTC. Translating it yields CSAPVQDPYNEQFF.

In DNA form, the CDR3 reads TGTGCCAGCAGCTCCTGGACAGGGGCGGGAAACACCATATATTTT. Translating it yields CASSSWTGAGNTIYF. V gene TRBV7-9 combines with J gene TRBJ1-3, with 9 bases matching TRBD1. CDR1 SEHNR and CDR2 FQNEAQ come from the germline V gene (reference sequence). V shed 4 bases and J 4 bases; nucleotides not matched to a gene: 5. The CDR3 contains 15 residues.

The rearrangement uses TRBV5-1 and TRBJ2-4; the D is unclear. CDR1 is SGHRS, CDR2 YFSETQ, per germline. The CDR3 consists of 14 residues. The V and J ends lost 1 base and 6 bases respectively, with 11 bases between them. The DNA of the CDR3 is TGCGCCAGCAGCTTGACTTCGGACCGAAACATTCAGTACTTC. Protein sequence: CASSLTSDRNIQYF.

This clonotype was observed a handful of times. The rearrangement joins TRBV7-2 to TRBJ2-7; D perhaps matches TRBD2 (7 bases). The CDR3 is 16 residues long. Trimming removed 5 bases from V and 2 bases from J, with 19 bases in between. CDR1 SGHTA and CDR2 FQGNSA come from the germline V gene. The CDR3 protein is CASSAQGGGLPYEQYF. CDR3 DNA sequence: TGTGCCAGCAGCGCCCAAGGGGGGGGTTTACCCTACGAGCAGTACTTC.

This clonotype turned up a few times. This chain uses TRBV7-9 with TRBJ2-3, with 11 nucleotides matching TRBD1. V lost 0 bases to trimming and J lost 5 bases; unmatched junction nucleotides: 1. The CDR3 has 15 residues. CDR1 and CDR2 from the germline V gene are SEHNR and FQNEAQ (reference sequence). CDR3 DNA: TGTGCCAGCAGCTTAGCGGGACAGGGGGAAGATACGCAGTATTTT. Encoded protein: CASSLAGQGEDTQYF.

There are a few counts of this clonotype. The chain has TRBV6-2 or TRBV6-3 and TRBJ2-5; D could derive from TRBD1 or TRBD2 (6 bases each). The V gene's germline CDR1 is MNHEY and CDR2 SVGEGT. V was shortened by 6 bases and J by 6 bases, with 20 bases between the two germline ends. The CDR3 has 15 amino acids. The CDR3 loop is CASSRPPGAEKTQYF. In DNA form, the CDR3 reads TGTGCCAGCAGCCGTCCCCCGGGGGCTGAGAAGACCCAGTACTTC.

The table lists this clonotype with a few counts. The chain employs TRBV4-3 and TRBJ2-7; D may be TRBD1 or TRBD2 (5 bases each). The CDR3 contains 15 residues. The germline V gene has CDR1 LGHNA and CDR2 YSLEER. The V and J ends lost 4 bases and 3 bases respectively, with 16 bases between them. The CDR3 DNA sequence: TGCGCCAGCAGCCCTAAAGTGGGGGAGAACTACGAGCAGTACTTC. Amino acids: CASSPKVGENYEQYF.

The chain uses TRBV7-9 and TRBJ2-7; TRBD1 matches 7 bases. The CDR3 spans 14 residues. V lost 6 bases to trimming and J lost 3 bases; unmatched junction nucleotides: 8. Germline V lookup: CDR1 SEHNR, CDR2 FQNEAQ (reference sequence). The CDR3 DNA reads TGTGCCAGCAGTGGCGGACAGGATTTCTACGAGCAGTACTTC. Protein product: CASSGGQDFYEQYF.

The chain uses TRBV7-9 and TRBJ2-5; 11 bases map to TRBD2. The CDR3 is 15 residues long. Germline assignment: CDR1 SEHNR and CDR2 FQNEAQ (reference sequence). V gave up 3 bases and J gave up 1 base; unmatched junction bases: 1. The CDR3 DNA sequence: TGTGCCAGCAGCTTCACTAGCGGGAGCCAAGAGACCCAGTACTTC. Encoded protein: CASSFTSGSQETQYF.

The CDR3 spells CSVEDRQGTSYEQYF. The DNA of the CDR3 is TGCAGCGTTGAAGATCGACAGGGAACTTCCTACGAGCAGTACTTC. The rearrangement uses TRBV29-1 and TRBJ2-7; 7 nucleotides agree with TRBD1. This CDR3 has 15 amino acids. J was trimmed by 1 base and V by 0 bases; bases with no gene match: 6. Germline CDR1 and CDR2: SQVTM and ANQGSEA.

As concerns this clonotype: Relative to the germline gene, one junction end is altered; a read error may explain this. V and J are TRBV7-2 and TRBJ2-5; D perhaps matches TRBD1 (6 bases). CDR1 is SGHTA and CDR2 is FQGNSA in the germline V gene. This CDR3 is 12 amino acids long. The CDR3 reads CASSLAQGPEFF. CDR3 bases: TGTGCCAGCAGCCTTGCACAGGGTCCGGAGTTCTTC.

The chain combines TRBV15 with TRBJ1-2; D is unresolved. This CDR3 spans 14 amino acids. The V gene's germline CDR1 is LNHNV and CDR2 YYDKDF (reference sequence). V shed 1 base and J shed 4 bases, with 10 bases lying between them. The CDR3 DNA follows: TGTGCCACCAGCAGAGGAATAGGAACCTATGGCTACACCTTC. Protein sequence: CATSRGIGTYGYTF.

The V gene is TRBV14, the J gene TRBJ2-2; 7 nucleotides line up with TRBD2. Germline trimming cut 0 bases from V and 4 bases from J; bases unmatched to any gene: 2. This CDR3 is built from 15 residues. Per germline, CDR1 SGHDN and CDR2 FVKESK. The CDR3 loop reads CASSQDLAATGELFF. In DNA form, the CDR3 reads TGTGCCAGCAGCCAAGATCTAGCGGCCACCGGGGAGCTGTTTTTT.

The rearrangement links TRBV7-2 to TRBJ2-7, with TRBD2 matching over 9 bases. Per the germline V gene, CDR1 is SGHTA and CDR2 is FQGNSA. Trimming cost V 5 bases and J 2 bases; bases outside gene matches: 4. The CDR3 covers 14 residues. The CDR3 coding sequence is TGTGCCAGCAGCCGGACTAGCGAGACCTACGAGCAGTACTTC. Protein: CASSRTSETYEQYF.

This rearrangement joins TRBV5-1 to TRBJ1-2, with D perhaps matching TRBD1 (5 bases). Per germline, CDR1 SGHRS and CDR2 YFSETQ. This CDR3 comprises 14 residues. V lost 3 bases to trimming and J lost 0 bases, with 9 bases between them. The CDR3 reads CASSSRTTNYGYTF. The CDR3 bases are TGCGCCAGCAGCTCTAGGACAACTAACTATGGCTACACCTTC.

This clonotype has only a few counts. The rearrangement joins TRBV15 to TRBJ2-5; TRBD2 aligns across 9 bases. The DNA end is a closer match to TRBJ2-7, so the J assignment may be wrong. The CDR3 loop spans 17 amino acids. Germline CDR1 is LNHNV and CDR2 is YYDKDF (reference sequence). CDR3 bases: TGTGCCACCAGCAGGGAGAGACCTTGGACTAGCGCATACGAGCAGTACTTC. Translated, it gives CATSRERPWTSAYEQYF.

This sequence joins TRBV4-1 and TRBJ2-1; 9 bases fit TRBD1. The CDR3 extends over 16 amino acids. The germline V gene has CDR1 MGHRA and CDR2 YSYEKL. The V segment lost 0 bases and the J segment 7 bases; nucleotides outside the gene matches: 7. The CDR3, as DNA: TGCGCCAGCAGCCAAGAACCGACAGGGGGTAAGAATGAGCAGTTCTTC. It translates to CASSQEPTGGKNEQFF.

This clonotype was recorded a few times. The CDR3, as DNA: TGTGCCAGCAGCTCCGGGACCCTGGATGAGCAGTTCTTC. Amino acid sequence: CASSSGTLDEQFF. V is TRBV7-3 and J is TRBJ2-5; D may be TRBD1 or TRBD2 (5 bases each). The DNA matches TRBJ2-1 better at its end, which makes the J call doubtful. The CDR3 is 13 residues long. Germline-derived CDR1 and CDR2 are SGHTA and FQGTGA.

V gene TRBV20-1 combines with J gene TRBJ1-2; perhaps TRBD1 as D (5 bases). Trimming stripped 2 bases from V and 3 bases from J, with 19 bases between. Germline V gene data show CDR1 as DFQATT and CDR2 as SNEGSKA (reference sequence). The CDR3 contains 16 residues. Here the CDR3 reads CSARTFQGGPDYGYTF. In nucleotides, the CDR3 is TGCAGTGCTAGAACCTTTCAGGGAGGGCCCGACTATGGCTACACCTTC.